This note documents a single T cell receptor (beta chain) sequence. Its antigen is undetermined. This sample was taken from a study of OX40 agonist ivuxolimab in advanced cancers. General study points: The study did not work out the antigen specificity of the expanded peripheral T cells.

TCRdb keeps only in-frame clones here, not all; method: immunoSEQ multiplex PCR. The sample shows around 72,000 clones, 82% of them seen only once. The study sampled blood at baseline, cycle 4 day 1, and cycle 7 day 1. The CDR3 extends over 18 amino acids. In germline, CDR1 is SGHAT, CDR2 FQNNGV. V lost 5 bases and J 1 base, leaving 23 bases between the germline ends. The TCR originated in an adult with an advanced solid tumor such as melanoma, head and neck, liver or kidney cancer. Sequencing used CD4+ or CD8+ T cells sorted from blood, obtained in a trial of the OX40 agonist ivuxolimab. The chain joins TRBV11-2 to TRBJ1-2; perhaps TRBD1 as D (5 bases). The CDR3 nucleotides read TGTGCCAGCAGCAACGTCGGGGCCCGGCAGGTTAATAACTATGGCTACACCTTC. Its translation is CASSNVGARQVNNYGYTF.